These 16 T cell receptor beta chains came from one sample sequenced in a study of OX40 agonist ivuxolimab in advanced cancers. Sequencing used immunoSEQ multiplex PCR; TCRdb keeps in-frame clones, though not all of them. The sample includes about 35,000 clones, 65% to 85% seen only once; the top ten take 23%. This material consisted of CD4+ or CD8+ T cells sorted from blood, taken in a trial of the OX40 agonist ivuxolimab. Every receptor here comes from an adult with an advanced solid tumor such as melanoma, head and neck, liver or kidney cancer.

V usage is TRBV4-2 and J usage is TRBJ1-5, with D hard to call. Per germline, CDR1 LGHNA and CDR2 YNFKEQ. Trimming took off 0 bases at V and 0 bases at J, with 6 bases between the two ends. The CDR3 has 15 residues. The CDR3, as DNA: TGTGCCAGCAGCCAAGAGTTTGGTAGCAATCAGCCCCAGCATTTT. Encoded protein: CASSQEFGSNQPQHF.

The chain uses TRBV4-1 and TRBJ2-2; D call uncertain. Germline V lookup: CDR1 MGHRA, CDR2 YSYEKL. Trimming cost V 2 bases and J 3 bases, with 4 bases left between them. The CDR3 is 13 amino acids. In nucleotides, the CDR3 is TGCGCCAGCAGCCAACCAGACACCGGGGAGCTGTTTTTT. Translated: CASSQPDTGELFF.

This chain joins TRBV6-5 and TRBJ2-7; a possible D gene is TRBD1 (5 bases). This CDR3 contains 15 residues. V gave up 2 bases and J gave up 3 bases, with 14 bases separating them. Germline V gene data show CDR1 as MNHEY and CDR2 as SVGAGI. CDR3 coding DNA: TGTGCCAGCAGTTACGGAGACAGTCCCCTCTACGAGCAGTACTTC. It yields the protein CASSYGDSPLYEQYF.

This clone was counted a few times. V is TRBV4-1 and J is TRBJ2-7, with TRBD1 identical over 7 bases. Per germline, CDR1 MGHRA and CDR2 YSYEKL. This CDR3 spans 15 amino acids. J lost 2 bases, V lost 1 base, and 5 bases had no gene match. The CDR3, as DNA: TGCGCCAGCAGCCAAGGAGGGACAGCTACCTACGAGCAGTACTTC. It encodes CASSQGGTATYEQYF.

The V gene is TRBV29-1, the J gene TRBJ1-2; D is possibly TRBD1 (6 bases). V lost 3 bases, J lost 7 bases, and 15 bases lay in between. The germline CDR1 and CDR2 sequences are SQVTM and ANQGSEA. The CDR3 consists of 13 residues. CDR3 DNA sequence: TGCAGCGTTGATCTGACAGGCCCCGGTGGCTACACCTTC. Protein: CSVDLTGPGGYTF.

CDR3 DNA sequence: TGTGCCAGCAGCGGCCGGGACTCGTACGAGCAGTACTTC. As protein: CASSGRDSYEQYF. V and J are TRBV9 and TRBJ2-7; the D gene is possibly TRBD2 (6 bases). V shed 3 bases and J shed 4 bases, with 11 bases lying between them. CDR1 is SGDLS and CDR2 is YYNGEE in the germline V gene. This CDR3 has 13 amino acids.

The rearrangement links TRBV7-2 to TRBJ2-1; TRBD2 might be the D (6 bases). Trimming removed 5 bases from V and 8 bases from J, with 19 bases in between. Germline V gene data show CDR1 as SGHTA and CDR2 as FQGNSA. The CDR3 has 15 amino acids. The CDR3 loop is CASSRGLPRFHEQFF. The CDR3 DNA follows: TGTGCCAGCAGCAGGGGACTGCCCCGGTTTCATGAGCAGTTCTTC.

The chain is built from TRBV6-7 and TRBJ1-2; D might be TRBD1 (6 bases). TRBV6-7 has ORF status, its function being uncertain. V was clipped by 7 bases and J by 3 bases, with 12 bases between them. This CDR3 contains 13 residues. Here the CDR3 DNA reads TGTGCCAGCAAGGGGGGCGCCTACTATGGCTACACCTTC. It is translated as CASKGGAYYGYTF.

The chain combines TRBV7-3 with TRBJ2-2; no reliable D call. V lost 0 bases and J lost 8, with 4 bases in between. This CDR3 is built from 12 residues. Germline CDR1 is SGHTA and CDR2 is FQGTGA. CDR3 protein: CASSLTPGELFF. The CDR3 nucleotides read TGTGCCAGCAGCTTAACCCCTGGGGAGCTGTTTTTT. The full variable domain, its missing parts supplied by reference TRBV7-3 and TRBJ2-2, is GAGVSQTPSNKVTEKGKYVELRCDPISGHTALYWYRQSLGQGPEFLIYFQGTGAADDSGLPNDRFFAVRPEGSVSTLKIQRTERGDSAVYLCASSLTPGELFFGEGSRLTVL.

J is TRBJ1-1 and V is TRBV27; D gene ambiguous. This CDR3 contains 13 residues. The V end was cut by 5 bases, the J end by 1 base, with 8 bases between. Germline V gene data show CDR1 as MNHEY and CDR2 as SMNVEV (reference sequence). The CDR3 DNA follows: TGTGCCAGCAGTATCCACAGGAACACTGAAGCTTTCTTT. Its translation: CASSIHRNTEAFF.

This clone has a handful of counts. The chain joins TRBV30 to TRBJ1-1; D perhaps matches TRBD1 (5 bases). Trimming removed 3 bases at V and 1 base at J, with 6 bases between. Germline V CDR1 and CDR2: GTSNPN, SVGIG (reference sequence). The CDR3 is 12 amino acids. In DNA form, the CDR3 reads TGTGCCTGGAGCAGGGCGAACACTGAAGCTTTCTTT. This codes for CAWSRANTEAFF.

In nucleotides, the CDR3 is TGTGCCAGCAGCTTAACACCTACCGTTGGAAACACCATATATTTT. Amino acid sequence: CASSLTPTVGNTIYF. The chain employs TRBV7-9 and TRBJ1-3; no definite D call. This CDR3 spans 15 amino acids. The V end lost 2 bases, the J end lost 3 bases, and 11 bases lay between the germline ends. In germline, CDR1 is SEHNR, CDR2 FQNEAQ (reference sequence).

The rearrangement links TRBV28 to TRBJ2-7, with D hard to call. The CDR3 is made up of 15 amino acids. V lost 6 bases and J 2 bases, leaving 17 bases between the germline ends. Germline V gene sequence: CDR1 MDHEN, CDR2 SYDVKM. CDR3 amino acids: CASRLGAFSTYEQYF. In DNA form, the CDR3 reads TGTGCCAGCAGACTCGGAGCCTTCTCCACCTACGAGCAGTACTTC.

This chain's CDR3 is CASSEGAVVETQYF. CDR3 coding DNA: TGTGCCAGCAGTGAAGGTGCGGTCGTAGAGACCCAGTACTTC. This chain connects TRBV2 to TRBJ2-5; the D is unclear. This CDR3 has 14 amino acids. Deletions cut 1 base from V and 4 bases from J, with 10 bases between. CDR1 is SNHLY, CDR2 FYNNEI, per germline.

This clone turned up a few times. The rearrangement joins TRBV25-1 to TRBJ1-6, with TRBD1 matching over 11 bases. The ends lost 3 bases at V and 7 bases at J; junction bases unmatched: 5. This CDR3 has 16 residues. CDR1 MGHDK and CDR2 SYGVNS come from the germline V gene. DNA of the CDR3: TGTGCCAGCAGTGATCCCCGGACAGGGGGCAATTCACCCCTCCACTTT. Encoded protein: CASSDPRTGGNSPLHF.

Regarding this clone: A much larger clone lies one base from this, so it may be a read error. The rearrangement joins TRBV28 to TRBJ1-1, with D possibly being TRBD1 (5 bases). Trimming cost V 3 bases and J 1 base, with 6 bases left between them. Germline CDR1 reads MDHEN; CDR2 reads SYDVKM. This CDR3 region has 13 residues. CDR3 protein: CASSFGTNTEAFF. The CDR3 region has the DNA TGTGCCAGCAGTTTTGGGACGAACACTGAAGCTTTCTTT.